The text below deals with one T cell receptor (beta chain). Its target antigen remains unknown. No base qualities exist here, and no much larger clone lies one base off it. This sample was taken from a study of OX40 agonist ivuxolimab in advanced cancers. Background for the entire study: The costimulatory receptor OX40 (CD134) was targeted by ivuxolimab, a fully human IgG2 agonistic monoclonal antibody. Intravenous ivuxolimab was administered to patients every 2 weeks at six dose levels: 0.01, 0.1, 0.3, 1.5, 3 and 10 mg/kg. The monotherapy dose-escalation portion (N ≈ 50 patients) of the phase I ivuxolimab trial is reported in the paper. Prior anti-PD-1, anti-PD-L1 or anti-CTLA-4 therapy was permitted, and 30% to 50% of dose-escalation patients had received checkpoint inhibitors. A male proportion of around 81% and a mean age of 60 years, ranging from about 20 to 79, were recorded for the dose-escalation cohort. Peripheral TCRbeta sequencing aimed to test whether ivuxolimab altered TCR sequence diversity and caused clonal T-cell expansion. Partial responses occurred in three dose-escalation patients: two with cutaneous melanoma and one with hepatocellular carcinoma. Of the roughly 50 dose-escalation patients, hepatocellular carcinoma was present in about 20, melanoma in approximately 15, renal cell carcinoma in 9 and head and neck cancer in 9.

Including the terminal cysteine and phenylalanine, the CDR3 comprises 14 residues. CDR3 DNA only is kept here, 42 bases in frame from base 1. Trimming removed 3 bases from V and 0 bases from J; the gene matches leave 2 bases unexplained. CDR1 SGDLS and CDR2 YYNGEE are derived from the germline V gene. Points the paper makes about the study in general: Low levels of normalized T-cell clonal expansion were also shown by some nonresponding patients. In partial responders in the 0.1-3.0 mg/kg groups, normalized peripheral clonal expansion was found to be among the lowest, especially among CD8+ T cells. After ivuxolimab, CD8+ T cells had more expanded clones than CD4+ T cells on average. Which antigens the clonally expanded peripheral T cells were specific for was not determined. At doses from 0.1 to 3.0 mg/kg, clonal expansion was seen in both CD4+ and CD8+ blood T cells between baseline and week 6.

Genomic DNA was extracted from sorted cells for sequencing of the TCRbeta CDR3 region. The immunoSEQ Assay was used for sequencing of TCRbeta CDR3 regions. What TCRdb holds here is the immuneACCESS table cut down to in-frame rearrangements. Part of the clones is not present; checked against another copy, under half of the missing clones reflect an unresolved V gene, and the others are unexplained. The sample has about 40,000 clones on record, 86% of them singletons. More than 13% of the sample is taken by the ten largest. The trial excluded patients who had a history of autoimmune disease or who were on systemic immunosuppression. Peripheral blood for TCR sequencing was collected from all dose cohorts at baseline, on cycle 4 day 1, and on cycle 7 day 1. The samples were taken from a phase I, first-in-human, multicenter, open-label dose-escalation trial of ivuxolimab. Adults with locally advanced or metastatic melanoma, renal cell carcinoma, hepatocellular carcinoma or head and neck squamous cell carcinoma were enrolled in the trial. Before TCR sequencing, CD4+ T cells and CD8+ T cells were sorted from peripheral blood as separate populations.

This sequence was found in an adult with an advanced solid tumor such as melanoma, head and neck, liver or kidney cancer. Sequencing was performed on CD4+ or CD8+ T cells sorted from blood, taken in a trial of the OX40 agonist ivuxolimab. The chain is made from TRBV9 and TRBJ2-7, with TRBD1 matching 8 junction bases. The DNA reads as follows: TGTGCCAGCAGCGCGGACAGGGACTCCTACGAGCAGTACTTC. It codes for CASSADRDSYEQYF. Reference TRBV9 and TRBJ2-7 genes cover what lies past the CDR3, so the full variable domain is DSGVTQTPKHLITATGQRVTLRCSPRSGDLSVYWYQQSLDQGLQFLIQYYNGEERAKGNILERFSAQQFPDLHSELNLSSLELGDSALYFCASSADRDSYEQYFGPGTRLTVT.